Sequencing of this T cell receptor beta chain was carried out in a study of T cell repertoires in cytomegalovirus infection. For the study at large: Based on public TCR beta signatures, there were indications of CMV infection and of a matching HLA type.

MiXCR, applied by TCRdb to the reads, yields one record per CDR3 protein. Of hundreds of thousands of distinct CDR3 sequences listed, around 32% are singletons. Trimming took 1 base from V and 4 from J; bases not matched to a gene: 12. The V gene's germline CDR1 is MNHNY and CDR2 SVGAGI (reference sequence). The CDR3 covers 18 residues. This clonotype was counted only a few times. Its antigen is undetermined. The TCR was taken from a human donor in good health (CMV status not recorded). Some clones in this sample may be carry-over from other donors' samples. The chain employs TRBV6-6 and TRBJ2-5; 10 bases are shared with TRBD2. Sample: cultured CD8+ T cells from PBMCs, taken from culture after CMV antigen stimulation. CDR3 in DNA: TGTGCCAGCAGTTACTACCGACTAAGCGGGGGGGCCGCAGAGACCCAGTACTTC. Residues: CASSYYRLSGGAAETQYF.